These T cell receptor beta chains were read from a single sample in a study of blood T cell repertoires in COVID-19. Profiled with immunoSEQ multiplex PCR; TCRdb holds only in-frame clones, not every one. The table has a few hundred thousand clones, around 89% seen once; the top ten hold roughly 4%. The specimen was peripheral blood. The origin of the receptors is a man in his 60s who had recovered from COVID-19. CDR3s include the opening cysteine and the closing phenylalanine or tryptophan. D genes are given only for firm matches. Clone size is stated in some rows and not others, as once, few, many or a class when expanded.

J gene,V gene,clone size,D gene,CDR3 DNA,CDR3 protein
TRBJ2-3,TRBV5-6,-,-,TGTGCCAGCAGCATAGGAGCCCCTACGCAGTATTTT,CASSIGAPTQYF
TRBJ2-1,TRBV6-1,-,TRBD1,TGTGCCAGCAGTGAGACAGGGACGGTACCCTACAATGAGCAGTTCTTC,CASSETGTVPYNEQFF
TRBJ2-1,TRBV5-8,-,TRBD1,TGTGCCAGCAGCTTGTACGGACAGGGCGAGTGGAATGAGCAGTTCTTC,CASSLYGQGEWNEQFF
TRBJ2-1,TRBV7-9,-,-,TGTGCCAGCAGCTCCCAAGTGGCGGGGAGAATGAATGAGCAGTTCTTC,CASSSQVAGRMNEQFF
TRBJ2-7,TRBV25-1,few,TRBD1,TGTGCCAGCAGACAGGGGGCCTACGAGCAGTACTTC,CASRQGAYEQYF
TRBJ1-3,TRBV9,-,TRBD1,TGTGCCAGCAGCGTAGAGGTCCCGCAGGGGGGATGGCGAGAGAACACCATATATTTT,CASSVEVPQGGWRENTIYF
TRBJ2-2,TRBV5-1,-,TRBD2,TGCGCCAGCAGCTTGGTTTTTTTCGGGGGGACCGCGAACACCGGGGAGCTGTTTTTT,CASSLVFFGGTANTGELFF
TRBJ2-2,TRBV13,-,-,TGTGCCAGCAGCTTAGGGGCTGACACCGGGGAGCTGTTTTTT,CASSLGADTGELFF
TRBJ2-1,TRBV9,-,TRBD2,TGTGCCAGCAGCGACCCGGGACTAGCGGGAAGAGGGGAGCAGTTCTTC,CASSDPGLAGRGEQFF
TRBJ1-5,TRBV2,-,-,TGTGCCAGCAGACTGGGACAAACCAATCAGCCCCAGCATTTT,CASRLGQTNQPQHF
TRBJ1-1,TRBV6-5,-,-,TGTGCCAGCAAGGTCAGGAAGAACACTGAAGCTTTCTTT,CASKVRKNTEAFF
TRBJ2-5,TRBV12-3/TRBV12-4,-,-,TGTGCCAGCAGTTTGCATCCCGGAGAGACCCAGTACTTC,CASSLHPGETQYF
TRBJ1-3,TRBV6-6,-,TRBD1,TGTGCCAGCAGCTCACAGGGGGCGAGCTCTGGAAACACCATATATTTT,CASSSQGASSGNTIYF
TRBJ2-4,TRBV7-2,-,-,TGTGCCAGCAGTTCCCCGGGTTCCAAAAACATTCAGTACTTC,CASSSPGSKNIQYF